A selection of T cell receptor beta chains follows, all from one sample in a study of human T cells and chemical hapten exposure. TCRdb re-analysed the RACE reads in MiXCR, keeping a single row per CDR3 protein. The table has about 85,000 distinct CDR3 sequences, approximately 10% seen once. Sequencing used whole blood, obtained in connection with sensitization to the hapten diphenylcyclopropenone (DPC). The origin of the receptors is a young man with alopecia areata. Some clones in this sample may be carry-over from other donors' samples. Each CDR3 is given with its conserved first and last residue. D genes are given only for firm matches. Some rows mark clone size as missing; the rest say once, few, many or name a class of expanded clone.

J gene | clone size | V gene | CDR3 length | D gene | CDR3 protein | CDR3 DNA
TRBJ1-3 | many | TRBV6-5 | 14 | NA | CASSYGGSGNTIYF | TGTGCCAGCAGTTACGGGGGCTCTGGAAACACCATATATTTT
TRBJ1-1 | NA | TRBV5-1 | 16 | TRBD1 | CASIPGTGGFGTEAFF | TGCGCCAGCATCCCCGGGACAGGGGGCTTCGGAACTGAAGCTTTCTTT
TRBJ1-3 | NA | TRBV5-1 | 15 | NA | CASSGQGGSGNTIYF | TGCGCCAGCAGCGGACAAGGAGGCTCTGGAAACACCATATATTTT
TRBJ2-1 | NA | TRBV7-2 | 11 | NA | CASSPKNEQFF | TGTGCCAGCAGCCCCAAGAATGAGCAGTTCTTC
TRBJ2-3 | NA | TRBV15 | 17 | NA | CATSSSGRSWGTDTQYF | TGTGCCACCAGCAGCTCAGGGCGCTCCTGGGGCACAGATACGCAGTATTTT
TRBJ2-5 | NA | TRBV6-5 | 13 | NA | CASSFPDQATQYF | TGTGCCAGCAGTTTCCCCGACCAGGCCACCCAGTACTTC
TRBJ1-2 | few | TRBV9 | 14 | TRBD1 | CASSAPGTVYGYTF | TGTGCCAGCAGCGCGCCCGGGACAGTTTATGGCTACACCTTC
TRBJ1-6 | NA | TRBV6-5 | 16 | NA | CASSYPARVGNSPLHF | TGTGCCAGCAGTTACCCTGCCAGGGTGGGTAATTCACCCCTCCACTTT
TRBJ1-6 | few | TRBV6-5 | 15 | NA | CASSYREPSWSPLHF | TGTGCCAGCAGTTACAGGGAACCCTCCTGGTCACCCCTCCACTTT
TRBJ2-7 | NA | TRBV11-2 | 17 | TRBD2 | CASSNSLREASSYEQYF | TGTGCCAGCAGCAATAGCCTCCGGGAGGCGAGCTCCTACGAGCAGTACTTC
TRBJ2-3 | NA | TRBV13 | 15 | TRBD2 | CASSLTSGVWETQYF | TGTGCCAGCAGCTTAACTAGCGGGGTATGGGAAACGCAGTATTTT
TRBJ2-3 | NA | TRBV12-3/TRBV12-4 | 13 | NA | CASSLFRTDTQYF | TGTGCCAGCAGTTTATTTCGGACAGATACGCAGTATTTT
TRBJ1-5 | NA | TRBV5-1 | 15 | NA | CASSLRPGSNQPQHF | TGCGCCAGCAGCTTGAGGCCAGGCTCCAATCAGCCCCAGCATTTT
TRBJ1-6 | many | TRBV5-4 | 15 | NA | CASSLAGVGNSPLHF | TGTGCCAGCAGCTTGGCCGGGGTTGGTAATTCACCCCTCCACTTT
TRBJ1-1 | few | TRBV6-6 | 12 | NA | CASSSPNTEAFF | TGTGCCAGCAGTTCACCTAACACTGAAGCTTTCTTT
TRBJ2-2 | NA | TRBV4-1 | 14 | TRBD1 | CASSQGQGAEELFF | TGCGCCAGCAGCCAGGGCCAGGGGGCTGAAGAGCTGTTTTTT
TRBJ1-1 | many | TRBV5-5 | 13 | NA | CASSLQGGTEAFF | TGTGCCAGCAGCTTACAGGGTGGCACTGAAGCTTTCTTT
TRBJ2-5 | few | TRBV18 | 12 | NA | CASSPLGETQYF | TGTGCCAGCTCACCACTTGGGGAGACCCAGTACTTC
TRBJ2-4 | many | TRBV6-2/TRBV6-3 | 16 | NA | CASSYGSRLAKNIQYF | TGTGCCAGCAGTTATGGCAGCCGGCTAGCCAAAAACATTCAGTACTTC
TRBJ1-2 | NA | TRBV6-1 | 16 | NA | CASSEGWDGRFYGYTF | TGTGCCAGCAGTGAAGGATGGGACGGTCGATTCTATGGCTACACCTTC
TRBJ2-3 | few | TRBV29-1 | 14 | TRBD2 | CSVRGGGLTDTQYF | TGCAGCGTAAGAGGCGGGGGGCTCACAGATACGCAGTATTTT
TRBJ2-4 | many | TRBV4-1 | 15 | NA | CASSLQTLAKNIQYF | TGCGCCAGCAGCCTTCAGACTCTAGCCAAAAACATTCAGTACTTC
TRBJ1-6 | few | TRBV14 | 15 | NA | CASRDLDSYNSPLHF | TGTGCCAGCAGGGATCTGGATTCCTATAATTCACCCCTCCACTTT
TRBJ1-2 | NA | TRBV12-2 | 13 | NA | CASRPRSVGGYTF | TGTGCAAGTCGCCCCCGAAGCGTAGGTGGCTACACCTTC
TRBJ2-2 | NA | TRBV5-1 | 15 | TRBD1 | CASSLIEQGTGELFF | TGCGCCAGCAGCCTGATAGAACAGGGGACCGGGGAGCTGTTTTTT
TRBJ1-6 | NA | TRBV6-1 | 13 | NA | CASSQDETGPLHF | TGTGCCAGCAGTCAGGACGAAACGGGACCCCTCCACTTT
TRBJ1-1 | few | TRBV2 | 14 | TRBD1 | CASNYRGRNTEAFF | TGTGCCAGCAACTACAGGGGGCGGAACACTGAAGCTTTCTTT
TRBJ2-3 | few | TRBV7-9 | 14 | NA | CASNFQGLTDTQYF | TGTGCCAGCAACTTTCAGGGGCTTACAGATACGCAGTATTTT
TRBJ2-5 | many | TRBV29-1 | 14 | NA | CSVGVTGEGETQYF | TGCAGCGTTGGGGTCACAGGGGAGGGAGAGACCCAGTACTTC
TRBJ1-5 | NA | TRBV7-9 | 13 | NA | CASSLGGSQPQHF | TGTGCCAGCAGCTTAGGAGGGTCTCAGCCCCAGCATTTT
TRBJ2-4 | few | TRBV11-1 | 19 | TRBD2 | CASSSGLAGELLAKNIQYF | TGTGCCAGCAGCTCCGGACTAGCGGGGGAGCTATTAGCCAAAAACATTCAGTACTTC
TRBJ1-2 | NA | TRBV10-3 | 21 | TRBD1 | CAISDPRGGAGAPTVSYGYTF | TGTGCCATCAGTGACCCGAGAGGGGGCGCGGGAGCCCCCACGGTGTCCTATGGCTACACCTTC
TRBJ2-5 | many | TRBV6-2/TRBV6-3 | 17 | NA | CASRVHPSGAVKETQYF | TGTGCCAGCAGGGTGCACCCCTCGGGGGCTGTCAAAGAGACCCAGTACTTC
TRBJ2-2 | NA | TRBV7-9 | 16 | NA | CASSLAGLIGTGELYF | TGTGCCAGCAGCTTAGCGGGCCTCATCGGCACCGGGGAGCTGTATTTT
TRBJ1-6 | many | TRBV12-3/TRBV12-4 | 16 | NA | CASSLDNSVSVSPLHF | TGTGCCAGCAGTTTAGATAACTCGGTGTCGGTTTCACCCCTCCACTTT